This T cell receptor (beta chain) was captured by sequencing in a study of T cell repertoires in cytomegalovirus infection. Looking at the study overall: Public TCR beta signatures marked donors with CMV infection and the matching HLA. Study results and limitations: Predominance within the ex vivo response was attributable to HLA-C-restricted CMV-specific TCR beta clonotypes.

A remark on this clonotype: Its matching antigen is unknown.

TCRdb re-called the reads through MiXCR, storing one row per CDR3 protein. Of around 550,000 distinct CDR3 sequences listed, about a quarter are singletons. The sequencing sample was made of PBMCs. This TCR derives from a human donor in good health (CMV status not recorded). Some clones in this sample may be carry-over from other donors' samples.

CDR3 residues: CASSQEILAGGPDTQYF. CDR3 DNA: TGTGCCAGCAGCCAAGAGATATTAGCGGGAGGCCCTGATACGCAGTATTTT. This rearrangement joins TRBV14 to TRBJ2-3, with 10 nucleotides matching TRBD2. V was clipped by 0 bases and J by 6 bases; unmatched bases: 9. CDR3 length: 17 residues. Germline CDR1 is SGHDN and CDR2 is FVKESK.